This entry lists 2 T cell receptor beta chains sequenced from one sample in a study of cytomegalovirus exposure and HLA in healthy donors. The PCR employed 60 Vbeta primers together with 13 Jbeta primers. TCRdb keeps only in-frame clones here, not all; method: immunoSEQ multiplex PCR. The table shows tens of thousands of clones, with approximately 64% occurring only once. Source material: PBMCs. The source is a woman aged 50 to 60 in good health and CMV-seropositive.

The chain couples TRBV5-4 to TRBJ1-2; unclear D gene. The germline V and J ends were trimmed by 0 bases and 8 bases, with 17 bases remaining between them. Germline V CDR1 and CDR2: SGHNT, YYREEE (reference sequence). The CDR3 consists of 15 residues. The CDR3 loop reads CASSLVVGGNEGYTF. CDR3 nucleotide sequence: TGTGCCAGCAGCTTGGTTGTCGGAGGGAACGAAGGCTACACCTTC.

The CDR3: CSVPPTFRDSEAFF. CDR3 sequence (DNA): TGCAGCGTCCCTCCTACTTTCCGGGACAGCGAAGCTTTCTTT. This chain links TRBV29-1 with TRBJ1-1, with 7 bases fitting TRBD1. V dropped 6 bases and J dropped 8; count of bases not matched to a gene: 15. The germline V gene has CDR1 SQVTM and CDR2 ANQGSEA. There are 14 residues in the CDR3.